One and the same sample provided the 21 T cell receptor beta chains below, sequenced in a study of regulatory T cells in long-lasting Graves disease. Libraries of TCR beta came from iRepertoire HTBI primers plus Arm-PCR of CDR3 regions. TCRdb passed the multiplex PCR reads through MiXCR, listing each CDR3 protein once. The sample carries roughly 700,000 distinct CDR3 sequences, 25% to 35% recorded once. Time point noted: persistent/refractory GD, antithyroid drugs over 5 years with positive TRAb. The TCR library used RNA extracted from PBMCs. The sequences come from peripheral blood mononuclear cells (PBMCs), collected when the disease was refractory, from a patient treated with antithyroid drugs. The origin of the receptors is a female donor with Graves disease.

The rearrangement links TRBV5-1 to TRBJ1-1, with TRBD1 matching over 7 bases. The V segment lost 0 bases and the J segment 4 bases; nucleotides outside the gene matches: 6. The CDR3 covers 15 residues. From germline, CDR1 is SGHRS and CDR2 YFSETQ. DNA of the CDR3: TGCGCCAGCAGCTTGGAGGGCAGGGGGGGCACTGAAGCTTTCTTT. This codes for CASSLEGRGGTEAFF.

This sequence joins TRBV5-1 and TRBJ1-1, with D unclear. Trimming cost V 0 bases and J 4 bases, with 13 bases left between them. The germline CDR1 and CDR2 sequences are SGHRS and YFSETQ. The CDR3 has 15 residues. CDR3 sequence: CASSLESWAGTEAFF. The CDR3 nucleotides are TGCGCCAGCAGCTTGGAGAGCTGGGCCGGCACTGAAGCTTTCTTT.

This chain uses TRBV7-6 with TRBJ2-2, with unresolved D. The CDR3 sequence is 13 residues long. Germline assignment: CDR1 SGHVS and CDR2 FNYEAQ. Trimming removed 5 bases at V and 4 bases at J, with 8 bases between. CDR3 loop: CASSVYGTGELFF. CDR3 bases: TGTGCCAGCAGCGTGTACGGCACCGGGGAGCTGTTTTTT.

The genes are TRBV3-1 and TRBJ1-6; D is undetermined. This CDR3 has 12 residues. V was shortened by 3 bases and J by 7 bases, with 4 bases between the two germline ends. CDR1 and CDR2 from the germline V gene are LGHDT and YNNKEL (reference sequence). The CDR3 DNA reads as TGTGCCAGCAGCCATAGAAATTCACCCCTCCACTTT. Protein sequence: CASSHRNSPLHF.

This clonotype occurred many times. The chain employs TRBV6-5 and TRBJ1-2, with D perhaps TRBD1 (5 bases). Trimming cost V 2 bases and J 0 bases, with 7 bases left between them. CDR3 length: 14 residues. The germline V gene has CDR1 MNHEY and CDR2 SVGAGI. CDR3 in amino acids: CASSYGAANYGYTF. The DNA for the CDR3 is TGTGCCAGCAGTTACGGGGCAGCTAACTATGGCTACACCTTC.

Of note for this clonotype: The junction differs from germline at one of its ends, possibly a read error. The V gene is TRBV5-6, the J gene TRBJ1-3; D remains unclear. This CDR3 comprises 14 residues. Germline assignment: CDR1 SGHDT and CDR2 YYEEEE. Written as DNA, the CDR3 is TGTGCCAGCAGCTTTTCCGGGAGTGGAGACACCATATATTTT. Encoded protein: CASSFSGSGDTIYF.

J is TRBJ1-5 and V is TRBV30, with D possibly matching TRBD1 (6 bases). Trimming shortened V by 4 bases and J by 10 bases, and 17 bases separated the two germline ends. The germline gives CDR1 GTSNPN, CDR2 SVGIG (reference sequence). The length of the CDR3 is 13 residues. CDR3 region: CAWTSDSLQPQHF. The DNA of the CDR3 is TGTGCCTGGACCTCGGACAGCCTTCAACCCCAGCATTTT.

The genes are TRBV29-1 and TRBJ2-2; 7 bases agree with TRBD1. V lost 7 bases and J lost 3; bases outside the gene matches: 11. Germline values: CDR1 SQVTM, CDR2 ANQGSEA. CDR3 length: 15 amino acids. The CDR3 sequence is CSATGSFLDTGELFF. CDR3 bases: TGCAGCGCGACAGGGTCCTTTCTCGACACCGGGGAGCTGTTTTTT.

The chain links TRBV5-1 to TRBJ1-3, with 8 bases identical to TRBD1. Germline lookup yields CDR1 SGHRS and CDR2 YFSETQ. V lost 8 bases, J lost 0 bases, and 4 bases stayed unmatched. The CDR3 contains 14 residues. CDR3 nucleotides: TGCGCCAGTGGGACAGGCCTCTCTGGAAACACCATATATTTT. The encoded protein is CASGTGLSGNTIYF.

The chain combines TRBV20-1 with TRBJ1-1; D unresolved. From germline, CDR1 is DFQATT and CDR2 SNEGSKA (reference sequence). V lost 2 bases, J lost 1 base, and 11 bases lay in between. This CDR3 region has 14 residues. CDR3 protein: CSARSKPGNTEAFF. CDR3 DNA sequence: TGCAGTGCTAGATCGAAGCCGGGGAACACTGAAGCTTTCTTT.

This clonotype appeared many times. The chain employs TRBV3-1 and TRBJ2-7; no definite D call. Trimming pared 0 bases from V and 3 bases from J, leaving 0 bases between. The CDR3 runs 11 residues. From germline, CDR1 is LGHDT and CDR2 YNNKEL (reference sequence). CDR3 sequence (DNA): TGTGCCAGCAGCCAAGACTACGAGCAGTACTTC. It is translated as CASSQDYEQYF.

This clonotype was seen a few times. The rearrangement uses TRBV15 and TRBJ1-5; perhaps TRBD1 as D (6 bases). Between the trimmed V and J ends, which lost 3 bases and 4 bases, there was a span of 13 bases. Germline V gene sequence: CDR1 LNHNV, CDR2 YYDKDF (reference sequence). The CDR3 has 15 amino acids. CDR3 protein: CATSSSQGPNQPQHF. The CDR3 bases are TGTGCCACCAGCAGTTCGCAGGGGCCAAATCAGCCCCAGCATTTT.

On this clonotype itself: With a much larger clone just one base away, this may be a read error. This chain connects TRBV7-8 to TRBJ1-2; unclear D gene. The CDR3 length is 13 residues. CDR1 is SGHVS and CDR2 is FQNEAQ in the germline V gene. V lost 5 bases and J lost 4, with 11 bases in between. The CDR3 DNA reads as TGTGCCAGCAGCCCCCCCCGAAGCTATGGCTACACCTTC. This translates into CASSPPRSYGYTF.

The chain carries TRBV4-1 and TRBJ1-4; no clear D gene. Germline CDR1 is MGHRA and CDR2 is YSYEKL. Trimming pared 1 base from V and 8 bases from J, leaving 8 bases between. The CDR3 has 13 amino acids. The CDR3 region has the DNA TGCGCCAGCAGCCAAGTGTCGAAGGAAAAACTGTTTTTT. It yields the protein CASSQVSKEKLFF.

There are many counts of this clonotype. The chain carries TRBV20-1 and TRBJ2-5; D gene ambiguous. Germline V CDR1 and CDR2: DFQATT, SNEGSKA (reference sequence). Trimming left V 3 bases short and J 2 bases short, with 13 bases between. This CDR3 region has 14 residues. The CDR3 DNA follows: TGCAGTGCTAGCGACTCCCGTAGGCAAGAGACCCAGTACTTC. Translated: CSASDSRRQETQYF.

The chain couples TRBV18 to TRBJ1-1; D possibly corresponds to TRBD1 (5 bases). The length of the CDR3 is 13 residues. The V end lost 1 base, the J end lost 8 bases, and 11 bases lay between the germline ends. Germline V gene data show CDR1 as KGHSH and CDR2 as LQKENI. The CDR3 nucleotides are TGTGCCAGCTCACCACGAGAGACAGAAGAAGCTTTCTTT. This encodes CASSPRETEEAFF.

In its sample, this clonotype was seen many times. The CDR3, as DNA: TGTGCCAGCAGCCCATTGACAGCGGGAGTAGGCAATGAGCAGTTCTTC. It yields the protein CASSPLTAGVGNEQFF. This chain connects TRBV12-3 or TRBV12-4 to TRBJ2-1; 8 nucleotides match TRBD2. Trimming took 6 bases from V and 6 from J; bases not matched to a gene: 13. This CDR3 region has 16 residues.

This clonotype was seen a handful of times. This chain connects TRBV25-1 to TRBJ1-1; D perhaps matches TRBD1 (6 bases). There are 14 residues in the CDR3. Germline-derived CDR1 and CDR2 are MGHDK and SYGVNS. Trimming removed 6 bases at V and 6 bases at J, with 17 bases between. The DNA for the CDR3 is TGTGCCAGCAGACACATAACAGGGTCCCCTGAAGCTTTCTTT. It yields the protein CASRHITGSPEAFF.

The J gene is TRBJ1-4, the V gene TRBV5-1; D unresolved. Trimming removed 0 bases at V and 0 bases at J, with 9 bases between. Germline CDR1 and CDR2: SGHRS and YFSETQ. This CDR3 contains 16 residues. The CDR3 reads CASSLGRRATNEKLFF. The DNA of the CDR3 is TGCGCCAGCAGCTTGGGGCGGCGGGCAACTAATGAAAAACTGTTTTTT.

This clonotype has only one observation. The rearrangement uses TRBV5-1 and TRBJ1-2; 7 bases line up with TRBD1. The germline V gene encodes CDR1 SGHRS and CDR2 YFSETQ. After removal of 1 base from V and 6 bases from J, the junction contained 9 bases not matched to a gene. This CDR3 is 15 amino acids long. The CDR3 region has the DNA TGCGCCAGCAGCTTGACCCGGACAGGTCAAAATGGCTACACCTTC. Its protein product is CASSLTRTGQNGYTF. Variable domain in full (rest from reference TRBV5-1 and TRBJ1-2): KAGVTQTPRYLIKTRGQQVTLSCSPISGHRSVSWYQQTPGQGLQFLFEYFSETQRNKGNFPGRFSGRQFSNSRSEMNVSTLELGDSALYLCASSLTRTGQNGYTFGSGTRLTVV.

Turning to this clonotype: A much bigger clone sits one base away, suggesting this may be a read error. This sequence joins TRBV19 and TRBJ1-5; the D is unclear. The CDR3 has 13 amino acids. The germline CDR1 and CDR2 sequences are LNHDA and SQIVND (reference sequence). The germline V and J ends were trimmed by 3 bases and 1 base, with 4 bases remaining between them. The CDR3 protein is CASSMESNQPQHF. DNA for the CDR3: TGTGCCAGTAGTATGGAGAGCAATCAGCCCCAGCATTTT.